Following are 24 T cell receptor beta chains from one sample sequenced in a study of vaccination and CD4 T cells after COVID-19. Specified treatment: roughly 10-day PBMC culture with coronavirus spike peptide pools or control peptides (ViraFEST assay). The Oncomine TCR Beta short-read assay was applied to DNA of cultured CD4+ T cells. TCRdb re-analysed the PCR reads in MiXCR, keeping a single row per CDR3 protein. The table shows some 25,000 distinct CDR3 sequences, with around 48% occurring only once. No antigen has been assigned to these receptors. The source material was CD4+ T cells from blood, cultured in vitro. Receptors were obtained from a human donor who had recovered from COVID-19.

The chain couples TRBV10-3 to TRBJ1-2; D uncertain. Looked up from germline, CDR1 is ENHRY and CDR2 is SYGVKD. The CDR3 extends over 13 amino acids. The ends were cut back, 7 bases at V and 0 bases at J, with 9 bases in the middle. The CDR3 here is CAIKDLANYGYTF. In DNA form, the CDR3 reads TGTGCCATCAAGGATTTAGCTAACTATGGCTACACCTTC.

This clonotype has more than one count but fewer than ten. This chain links TRBV7-9 with TRBJ2-2; 10 bases line up with TRBD2. CDR3 length equals 17 residues. Germline-derived CDR1 and CDR2 are SEHNR and FQNEAQ (reference sequence). The V segment lost 5 bases and the J segment 4 bases; nucleotides outside the gene matches: 10. DNA of the CDR3: TGTGCCAGCAGCCCACCCGGGGTAGCGGGGGGCACCGGGGAGCTGTTTTTT. This gives the protein CASSPPGVAGGTGELFF.

This clonotype was seen a few times. V gene TRBV12-3 or TRBV12-4 combines with J gene TRBJ1-1; a weak D match, TRBD1 (5 bases). V lost 3 bases and J lost 1, with 6 bases in between. This CDR3 is built from 13 residues. The CDR3 sequence: CASSFTGNTEAFF. DNA of the CDR3: TGTGCCAGCAGTTTTACAGGGAACACTGAAGCTTTCTTT.

This clonotype was counted between two and nine times. The chain links TRBV27 to TRBJ2-1, with 10 bases lining up with TRBD2. Looked up from germline, CDR1 is MNHEY and CDR2 is SMNVEV (reference sequence). This CDR3 contains 18 residues. Trimming removed 3 bases from V and 9 bases from J; junction bases left unmatched: 17. The CDR3 loop is CASSFPSYERGGLSEQFF. The CDR3 nucleotides are TGTGCCAGCAGTTTCCCCTCTTATGAGCGGGGGGGCCTAAGTGAGCAGTTCTTC.

This clonotype was observed a few times. This chain links TRBV20-1 with TRBJ2-1; D may be TRBD1 (5 bases). CDR3 length: 13 residues. The V gene lost 5 bases and the J gene lost 2 bases, with 10 bases spanning the gap. Germline V gene sequence: CDR1 DFQATT, CDR2 SNEGSKA (reference sequence). The CDR3 DNA follows: TGCAGTGCTTCAAGGACACCCTACAATGAGCAGTTCTTC. Translation: CSASRTPYNEQFF.

In its sample, this clonotype was seen a few times. V usage is TRBV11-3 and J usage is TRBJ1-2; 9 bases are a match to TRBD1. The germline gives CDR1 SGHNT, CDR2 YENEEA. J was trimmed by 3 bases and V by 5 bases; bases with no gene match: 4. CDR3 length: 14 residues. The CDR3 here is CASSPRTGDYGYTF. The CDR3 region has the DNA TGTGCCAGCAGCCCACGGACAGGGGACTATGGCTACACCTTC.

The genes are TRBV6-2 or TRBV6-3 and TRBJ1-2; weak D call: TRBD1 (6 bases). Germline assignment: CDR1 MNHEY and CDR2 SVGEGT. Trimming removed 6 bases from V and 4 bases from J, with 18 bases in between. CDR3 size: 15 residues. CDR3 in amino acids: CASRPSGGRGYGYTF. CDR3 coding DNA: TGTGCCAGCAGGCCGAGTGGGGGCCGCGGCTATGGCTACACCTTC.

This rearrangement joins TRBV5-1 to TRBJ1-2; D may be TRBD1 (5 bases). Germline V CDR1 and CDR2: SGHRS, YFSETQ. This CDR3 region has 18 residues. V lost 0 bases to trimming and J lost 1 base, with 19 bases between them. The DNA for the CDR3 is TGCGCCAGCAGCTTGGGTTGGGTACGGGGGGACGATAACTATGGCTACACCTTC. Translation: CASSLGWVRGDDNYGYTF.

Comment on this clonotype: The junction does not match germline at one end; this may be a read error. The chain uses TRBV11-3 and TRBJ1-2; 8 bases line up with TRBD1. CDR3 length: 16 residues. From germline, CDR1 is SGHNT and CDR2 YENEEA. CDR3 in amino acids: CASNLAGTGSDYGYTF. CDR3 coding DNA: TGTGCCAGCAACTTAGCTGGGACAGGATCGGACTATGGCTACACCTTC.

This rearrangement joins TRBV6-2 or TRBV6-3 to TRBJ1-5; 10 nucleotides align to TRBD1. The trim removed 5 bases at V and 5 bases at J, leaving 15 bases unmatched. From germline, CDR1 is MNHEY and CDR2 SVGEGT. The CDR3 contains 18 residues. The CDR3 coding sequence is TGTGCCAGCAGTCAAGGAACGGGGACAGGGGTCGGTTATCAGCCCCAGCATTTT. As protein: CASSQGTGTGVGYQPQHF.

The table lists this clonotype with a few counts. This chain links TRBV27 with TRBJ2-3, with 9 bases identical to TRBD2. Germline loops: CDR1 MNHEY, CDR2 SMNVEV (reference sequence). The V segment lost 5 bases and the J segment 5 bases; nucleotides outside the gene matches: 11. The CDR3 runs 16 residues. The DNA of the CDR3 is TGTGCCAGCAGTGGTTTCGCGCGGGGGGGCTTAGATACGCAGTATTTT. It codes for CASSGFARGGLDTQYF.

This clonotype was detected only a few times. The chain couples TRBV6-2 or TRBV6-3 to TRBJ1-2; a weak D match, TRBD1 (6 bases). CDR1 MNHEY and CDR2 SVGEGT come from the germline V gene. Trimming pared 6 bases from V and 3 bases from J, leaving 14 bases between. The CDR3 totals 14 residues. The CDR3 here is CASSLTGSDYGYTF. In nucleotides, the CDR3 is TGTGCCAGCAGCCTGACAGGCTCCGACTATGGCTACACCTTC.

The V gene is TRBV10-2, the J gene TRBJ2-1, with TRBD2 identical over 7 bases. Trimming cost V 7 bases and J 0 bases; bases outside gene matches: 3. Germline V gene sequence: CDR1 WSHSY, CDR2 SAAADI. The length of the CDR3 is 14 residues. The DNA of the CDR3 is TGCGCCAGCAACCGGGACTACTCCTACAATGAGCAGTTCTTC. It is translated as CASNRDYSYNEQFF.

On this clonotype: The junction differs from germline at one of its ends, possibly a read error. The V and J genes are TRBV19 and TRBJ1-1, with D possibly matching TRBD1 (5 bases). The CDR3 covers 14 residues. CDR1 is LNHDA and CDR2 is SQIVND in the germline V gene (reference sequence). For the CDR3, the DNA is TGTGCAAGTAGTATAAGGGCAGGGCCCACTGAAGCTTTCTTT. This sequence encodes CASSIRAGPTEAFF.

The chain links TRBV12-3 or TRBV12-4 to TRBJ1-2; the D gene is possibly TRBD1 (5 bases). V dropped 3 bases and J dropped 7 bases, with 12 bases sitting between them. The CDR3 is 13 residues long. CDR3 sequence reads: CASSFPGSRGYTF. The CDR3 DNA follows: TGTGCCAGCAGTTTCCCAGGGAGTCGTGGCTACACCTTC.

The chain recombines TRBV10-2 with TRBJ2-4; no clear D gene. The CDR3 is 17 residues long. Germline V gives CDR1 WSHSY, CDR2 SAAADI. The V end lost 8 bases, the J end lost 0 bases, and 20 bases lay between the germline ends. CDR3 region: CASRSVSELLAKNIQYF. For the CDR3, the DNA is TGCGCCAGCCGCAGTGTATCCGAATTACTAGCCAAAAACATTCAGTACTTC.

This chain links TRBV6-2 or TRBV6-3 with TRBJ2-7; D is unresolved. Germline assignment: CDR1 MNHEY and CDR2 SVGEGT. Trimming shortened V by 6 bases and J by 7 bases, and 16 bases separated the two germline ends. The length of the CDR3 is 13 residues. The CDR3 DNA reads TGTGCCAGCAGAACAAAGGGCCCTCGGGAGCAGTACTTC. This sequence encodes CASRTKGPREQYF.

This clonotype was seen more than once but under ten times. The chain links TRBV19 to TRBJ2-1; 11 nucleotides align to TRBD1. CDR1 and CDR2 (germline): LNHDA, SQIVND (reference sequence). The CDR3 extends over 15 amino acids. The V and J ends lost 7 bases and 7 bases, in that order; junction bases with no gene match: 9. CDR3 amino acids: CASTPGTGGWNEQFF. CDR3 in DNA: TGTGCCAGTACCCCCGGGACAGGGGGATGGAATGAGCAGTTCTTC.

The chain is built from TRBV7-9 and TRBJ1-3; no definite D call. This CDR3 is 11 amino acids long. Trimming removed 5 bases from V and 3 bases from J, with 2 bases in between. CDR1 is SEHNR and CDR2 is FQNEAQ in the germline V gene (reference sequence). CDR3 amino acids: CASSLGNTIYF. The CDR3 DNA reads TGTGCCAGCAGCCTTGGAAACACCATATATTTT.

The chain carries TRBV20-1 and TRBJ1-1; D perhaps matches TRBD1 (6 bases). The CDR3 has 14 residues. Germline V gene lookup returns CDR1 DFQATT and CDR2 SNEGSKA (reference sequence). The germline V and J ends were trimmed by 6 bases and 3 bases, with 17 bases remaining between them. The chain's CDR3 is CSAPFGTTDTEAFF. DNA of the CDR3: TGCAGTGCACCCTTCGGGACAACCGACACTGAAGCTTTCTTT.

This chain uses TRBV21-1 with TRBJ2-1; the D call of TRBD1 is as the table states it, not checked on the DNA. TRBV21-1 is given as a pseudogene. This CDR3 is 14 amino acids long. CDR3 sequence reads: CASSSWDHHNEQFF. CDR3 nucleotides: TGTGCCAGCAGTAGTTGGGACCACCACAATGAGCAGTTCTTC.

This clonotype occurred a few times. The V call is TRBV7-3, the J call TRBJ1-5; the D is unclear. The CDR3 is 13 amino acids. The germline gives CDR1 SGHTA, CDR2 FQGTGA. Between the trimmed V and J ends, which lost 5 bases and 2 bases, there was a span of 7 bases. The CDR3 coding sequence is TGTGCCAGCAGCACGGGCGGCAATCAGCCCCAGCATTTT. Translating gives CASSTGGNQPQHF.

The gene calls are TRBV28 and TRBJ2-4; 10 nucleotides align to TRBD2. The junction had 12 bases not matched to a gene; V was cut back by 7 bases and J by 9 bases. Per the germline V gene, CDR1 is MDHEN and CDR2 is SYDVKM. This CDR3 is built from 15 residues. DNA of the CDR3: TGTGCCAGCACCCCCGGGGTAGCGGGGGGTGGCATTCAGTACTTC. Amino acids: CASTPGVAGGGIQYF.

The CDR3 DNA follows: TGTGCCAGCAGCTTAAATTCATTTGGGGCGGATACGCAGTATTTT. As protein: CASSLNSFGADTQYF. V is TRBV7-3 and J is TRBJ2-3; D might be TRBD1 (5 bases). V was clipped by 1 base and J by 6 bases, with 14 bases between them. This CDR3 contains 15 residues. Germline lookup yields CDR1 SGHTA and CDR2 FQGTGA.